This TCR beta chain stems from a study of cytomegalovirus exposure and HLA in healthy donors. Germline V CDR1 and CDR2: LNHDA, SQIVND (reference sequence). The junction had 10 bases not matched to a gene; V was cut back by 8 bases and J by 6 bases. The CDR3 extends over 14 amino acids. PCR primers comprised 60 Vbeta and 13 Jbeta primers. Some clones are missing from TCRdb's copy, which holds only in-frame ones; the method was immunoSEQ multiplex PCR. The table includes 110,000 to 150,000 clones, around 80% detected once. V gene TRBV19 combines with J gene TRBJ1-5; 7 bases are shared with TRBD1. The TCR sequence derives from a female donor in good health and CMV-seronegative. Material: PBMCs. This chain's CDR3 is CASHIDRVGQPQHF. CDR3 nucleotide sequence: TGTGCCAGTCATATCGACAGGGTAGGTCAGCCCCAGCATTTT.